This T cell receptor (beta chain) derives from a study of blood T cells in healthy people across ages. General study results and limits: Roughly linear age-related decline in beta diversity appeared, significant by age approximately 40. Long-lived donors had more naive CD4+ cells and higher diversity than aged donors.

About this clonotype itself: Its antigen is not identified.

A sample-barcoded 5' primer and a J-beta primer mix were used in a second PCR of about 6 to 12 cycles. The yield of each sample was at least 2.5 million CDR3-containing paired-end reads. TCRdb used MiXCR to reprocess the 5' RACE reads, holding one entry per CDR3 protein. There are more than 650,000 distinct CDR3 sequences in the sample; over 20% occur only once, and roughly 22% lies in the top ten. Peripheral blood was drawn, ten milliliters per donor. The CDR3 spans 15 residues. Trimming shortened V by 0 bases and J by 4 bases, and 13 bases separated the two germline ends. Germline CDR1 and CDR2: SGHKS and YYEKEE (reference sequence).

What was sequenced was blood. This TCR was recovered from a man in his sixties or seventies in good health. The rearrangement links TRBV5-5 to TRBJ1-2, with a tentative D call TRBD1 (5 bases). The CDR3 DNA sequence: TGTGCCAGCAGCTTGGGGCCGGGGGAAGTCTATGGCTACACCTTC. Its translation: CASSLGPGEVYGYTF.